The 6 T cell receptor beta chains presented below share a single source sample, sequenced in a study of blood T cell repertoires in COVID-19. The table came from immunoSEQ multiplex PCR; TCRdb's copy has only in-frame clones and leaves some out. The data show nearly 110,000 clones, about 91% seen once. Sample: peripheral blood. All receptors come from a man aged 45-60 years with active or convalescent COVID-19.

V usage is TRBV19 and J usage is TRBJ2-3, with 9 bases lining up with TRBD2. The V gene's germline CDR1 is LNHDA and CDR2 SQIVND (reference sequence). The CDR3 spans 16 residues. J was trimmed by 2 bases and V by 3 bases; bases with no gene match: 6. DNA of the CDR3: TGTGCCAGTAGTATCTCTAGACTAGCGGCCACAGATACGCAGTATTTT. It encodes CASSISRLAATDTQYF. The complete variable domain, with remaining parts taken from reference TRBV19 and TRBJ2-3, reads DGGITQSPKYLFRKEGQNVTLSCEQNLNHDAMYWYRQDPGQGLRLIYYSQIVNDFQKGDIAEGYSVSREKKESFPLTVTSAQKNPTAFYLCASSISRLAATDTQYFGPGTRLTVL.

This chain links TRBV5-6 with TRBJ2-7; 7 bases are a match to TRBD2. With 5 bases clipped from V and 3 bases from J, the junction kept 5 bases outside the gene matches. From germline, CDR1 is SGHDT and CDR2 YYEEEE. The CDR3 is 13 residues long. CDR3 protein: CASRARGGYEQYF. The CDR3 DNA follows: TGTGCCAGCAGGGCCCGCGGGGGCTACGAGCAGTACTTC.

The rearrangement uses TRBV2 and TRBJ2-2; 7 bases are a match to TRBD2. The length of the CDR3 is 15 residues. V lost 4 bases and J lost 0; bases outside the gene matches: 2. Germline V lookup: CDR1 SNHLY, CDR2 FYNNEI. The CDR3 loop is CASSGGLANTGELFF. The DNA of the CDR3 is TGTGCCAGCAGTGGTGGACTAGCGAACACCGGGGAGCTGTTTTTT.

The chain combines TRBV5-1 with TRBJ1-5; 7 bases align to TRBD1. CDR3 size: 14 residues. The V and J ends lost 0 bases and 6 bases, in that order; junction bases with no gene match: 3. The germline V gene has CDR1 SGHRS and CDR2 YFSETQ. The CDR3 sequence: CASSLEGGSQPQHF. The CDR3 nucleotides are TGCGCCAGCAGCTTGGAAGGGGGCTCTCAGCCCCAGCATTTT.

The chain recombines TRBV5-4 with TRBJ2-7; possible D gene TRBD1, 5 bases. This CDR3 has 13 amino acids. Germline loops: CDR1 SGHNT, CDR2 YYREEE (reference sequence). Trimming shortened V by 0 bases and J by 5 bases, and 9 bases separated the two germline ends. This CDR3 reads CASSLAGSDEQYF. For the CDR3, the DNA is TGTGCCAGCAGCTTGGCAGGGTCAGACGAGCAGTACTTC. Based on the CDR3 plus reference TRBV5-4 and TRBJ2-7, the full variable domain is ETGVTQSPTHLIKTRGQQVTLRCSSQSGHNTVSWYQQALGQGPQFIFQYYREEENGRGNFPPRFSGLQFPNYSSELNVNALELDDSALYLCASSLAGSDEQYFGPGTRLTVT.

V and J are TRBV7-2 and TRBJ1-5; TRBD1 matches at 7 bases. Germline CDR1 and CDR2: SGHTA and FQGNSA. V lost 3 bases and J lost 6; bases outside the gene matches: 8. The CDR3 extends over 15 amino acids. This CDR3 reads CASSFDGQVAQPQHF. The CDR3 DNA reads TGTGCCAGCAGCTTCGACGGACAGGTCGCTCAGCCCCAGCATTTT. Drawing the rest from reference TRBV7-2 and TRBJ1-5, the complete variable domain is GAGVSQSPSNKVTEKGKDVELRCDPISGHTALYWYRQSLGQGLEFLIYFQGNSAPDKSGLPSDRFSAERTGGSVSTLTIQRTQQEDSAVYLCASSFDGQVAQPQHFGDGTRLSIL.